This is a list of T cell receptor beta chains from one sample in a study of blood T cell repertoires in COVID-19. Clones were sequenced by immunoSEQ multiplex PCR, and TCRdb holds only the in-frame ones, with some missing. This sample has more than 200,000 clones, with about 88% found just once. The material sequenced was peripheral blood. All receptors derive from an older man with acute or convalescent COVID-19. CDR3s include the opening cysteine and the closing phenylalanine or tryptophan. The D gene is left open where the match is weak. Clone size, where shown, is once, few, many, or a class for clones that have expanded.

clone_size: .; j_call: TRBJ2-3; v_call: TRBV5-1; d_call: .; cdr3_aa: CASTPAAGTYTDTQYF; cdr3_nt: TGCGCCAGCACCCCGGCGGCGGGTACCTACACAGATACGCAGTATTTT
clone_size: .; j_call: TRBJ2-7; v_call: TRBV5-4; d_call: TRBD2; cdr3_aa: CASSSGLAGGTSYEQYF; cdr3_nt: TGTGCCAGCAGCTCAGGACTAGCGGGAGGCACCTCCTACGAGCAGTACTTC
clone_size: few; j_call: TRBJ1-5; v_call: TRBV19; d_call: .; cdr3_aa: CASSIDGGTGNQPQHF; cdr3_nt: TGTGCCAGTAGTATAGATGGGGGGACGGGCAATCAGCCCCAGCATTTT
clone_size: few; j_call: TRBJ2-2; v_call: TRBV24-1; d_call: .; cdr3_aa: CATSDLQLDTGELFF; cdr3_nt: TGTGCCACCAGTGATTTGCAGTTGGACACCGGGGAGCTGTTTTTT
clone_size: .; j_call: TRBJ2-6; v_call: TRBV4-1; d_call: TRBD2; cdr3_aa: CASSPGGAPGANVLTF; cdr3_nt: TGCGCCAGCAGCCCGGGGGGGGCTCCTGGGGCCAACGTCCTGACTTTC
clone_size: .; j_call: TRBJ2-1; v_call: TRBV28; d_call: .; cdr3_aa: CASSRGFLEVGYNEQFF; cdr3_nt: TGTGCCAGCAGTCGCGGTTTCCTGGAAGTGGGCTACAATGAGCAGTTCTTC
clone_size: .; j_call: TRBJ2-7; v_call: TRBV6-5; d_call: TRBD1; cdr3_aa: CASTVPGQSYEQYF; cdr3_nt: TGTGCCAGCACAGTACCGGGACAGAGCTACGAGCAGTACTTC
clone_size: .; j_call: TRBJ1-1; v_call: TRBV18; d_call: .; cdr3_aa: CASSPNTGNTEAFF; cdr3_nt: TGTGCCAGCTCACCCAACACGGGGAACACTGAAGCTTTCTTT
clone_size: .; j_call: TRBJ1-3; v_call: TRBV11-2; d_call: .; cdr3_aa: CASSLLSPRSSGNTIYF; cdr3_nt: TGTGCCAGCAGCTTATTGAGCCCGAGGAGCTCTGGAAACACCATATATTTT
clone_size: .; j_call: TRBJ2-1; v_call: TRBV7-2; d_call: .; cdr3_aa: CASSPPGLWRSYNEQFF; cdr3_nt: TGTGCCAGCAGCCCCCCCGGACTTTGGCGATCCTACAATGAGCAGTTCTTC
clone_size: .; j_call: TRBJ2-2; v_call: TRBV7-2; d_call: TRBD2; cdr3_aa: CASSKRTSGQTNTGELFF; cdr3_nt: TGTGCCAGCAGCAAAAGGACTAGCGGGCAAACGAACACCGGGGAGCTGTTTTTT
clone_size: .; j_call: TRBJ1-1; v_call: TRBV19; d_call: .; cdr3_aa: CASSILGAMAEAFF; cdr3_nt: TGTGCCAGTAGTATACTGGGGGCAATGGCTGAAGCTTTCTTT
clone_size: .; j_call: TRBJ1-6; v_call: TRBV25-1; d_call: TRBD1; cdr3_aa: CASGGQVGTPLHF; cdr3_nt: TGTGCCAGCGGGGGACAGGTCGGCACACCCCTCCACTTT
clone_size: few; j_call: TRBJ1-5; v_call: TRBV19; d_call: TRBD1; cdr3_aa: CASRDRGNQPQHF; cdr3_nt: TGTGCCAGTAGGGACAGGGGCAATCAGCCCCAGCATTTT
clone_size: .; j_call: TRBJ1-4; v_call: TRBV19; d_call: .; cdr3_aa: CASSIKRAEEKLFF; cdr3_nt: TGTGCCAGTAGTATTAAGAGGGCCGAAGAAAAACTGTTTTTT
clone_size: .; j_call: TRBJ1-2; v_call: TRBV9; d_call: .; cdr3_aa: CASSAVPRTATFYGYTF; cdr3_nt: TGTGCCAGCAGCGCCGTTCCCCGGACAGCGACTTTCTATGGCTACACCTTC
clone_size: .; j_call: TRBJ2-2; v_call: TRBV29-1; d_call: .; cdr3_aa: CSVVRGRTGELFF; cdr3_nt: TGCAGCGTTGTTCGGGGGAGAACCGGGGAGCTGTTTTTT
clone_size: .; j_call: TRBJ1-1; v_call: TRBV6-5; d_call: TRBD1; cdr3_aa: CASRVGQVNTEAFF; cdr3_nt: TGTGCCAGCAGAGTTGGACAGGTGAACACTGAAGCTTTCTTT
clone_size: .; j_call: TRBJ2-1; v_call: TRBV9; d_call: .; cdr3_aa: CASSPGLADTYNEQFF; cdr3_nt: TGTGCCAGCAGCCCCGGCCTCGCGGACACCTACAATGAGCAGTTCTTC
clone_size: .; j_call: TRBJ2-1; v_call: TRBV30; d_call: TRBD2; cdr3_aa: CAWSGETSHGQFF; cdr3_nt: TGTGCCTGGAGTGGGGAGACTAGCCATGGGCAGTTCTTC
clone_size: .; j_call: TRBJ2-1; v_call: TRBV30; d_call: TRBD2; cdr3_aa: CAWSGSGSLYNEQFF; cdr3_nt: TGTGCCTGGAGTGGTAGCGGGAGTCTCTACAATGAGCAGTTCTTC
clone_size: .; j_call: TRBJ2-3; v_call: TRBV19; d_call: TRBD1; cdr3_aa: CASSITGTVSTDTQYF; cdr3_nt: TGTGCCAGTAGTATAACCGGGACAGTCAGCACAGATACGCAGTATTTT
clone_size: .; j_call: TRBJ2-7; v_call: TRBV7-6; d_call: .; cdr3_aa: CASSLGRERDEQYF; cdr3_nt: TGTGCCAGCAGCTTAGGACGGGAGAGGGACGAGCAGTACTTC
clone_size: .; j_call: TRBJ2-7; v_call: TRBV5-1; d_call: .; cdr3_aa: CASSSIGQTYEQYF; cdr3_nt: TGCGCCAGCAGCTCCATTGGACAGACGTACGAGCAGTACTTC
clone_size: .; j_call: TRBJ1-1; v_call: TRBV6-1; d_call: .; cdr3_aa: CASSEVLLSTEAFF; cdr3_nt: TGTGCCAGCAGTGAAGTCTTGCTTAGCACTGAAGCTTTCTTT
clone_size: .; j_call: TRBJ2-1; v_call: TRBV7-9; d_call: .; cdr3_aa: CASSPPGAVPYNEQFF; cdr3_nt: TGTGCCAGCAGCCCGCCAGGAGCGGTCCCCTACAATGAGCAGTTCTTC
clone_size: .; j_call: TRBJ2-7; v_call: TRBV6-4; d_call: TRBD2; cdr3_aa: CASRDQGLAGAVYEQYF; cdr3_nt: TGTGCCAGCAGAGATCAGGGACTAGCGGGAGCAGTCTACGAGCAGTACTTC
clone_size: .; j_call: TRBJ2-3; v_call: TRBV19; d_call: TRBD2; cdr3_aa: CASSKGLASTDTQYF; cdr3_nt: TGTGCCAGTAGCAAGGGACTAGCGTCCACAGATACGCAGTATTTT
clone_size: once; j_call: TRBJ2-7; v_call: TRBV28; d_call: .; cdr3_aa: CASSPPTLGGYEQYF; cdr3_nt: TGTGCCAGCAGTCCCCCGACACTAGGTGGTTACGAGCAGTACTTC
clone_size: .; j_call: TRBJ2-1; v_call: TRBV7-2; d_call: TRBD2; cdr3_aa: CASSLSGSSYNEQFF; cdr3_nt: TGTGCCAGCAGCCTTAGCGGGAGTAGCTACAATGAGCAGTTCTTC
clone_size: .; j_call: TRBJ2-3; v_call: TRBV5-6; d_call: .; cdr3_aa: CASSLKGTDTQYF; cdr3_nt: TGTGCCAGCAGCTTAAAGGGGACAGATACGCAGTATTTT
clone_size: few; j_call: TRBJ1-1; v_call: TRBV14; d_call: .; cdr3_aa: CASSQVRTAGAFF; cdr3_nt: TGTGCCAGCAGCCAAGTTAGGACCGCGGGAGCTTTCTTT
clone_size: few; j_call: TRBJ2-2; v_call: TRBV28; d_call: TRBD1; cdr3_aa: CASRGQGANTGELFF; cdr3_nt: TGTGCCAGCAGAGGACAGGGGGCGAACACCGGGGAGCTGTTTTTT